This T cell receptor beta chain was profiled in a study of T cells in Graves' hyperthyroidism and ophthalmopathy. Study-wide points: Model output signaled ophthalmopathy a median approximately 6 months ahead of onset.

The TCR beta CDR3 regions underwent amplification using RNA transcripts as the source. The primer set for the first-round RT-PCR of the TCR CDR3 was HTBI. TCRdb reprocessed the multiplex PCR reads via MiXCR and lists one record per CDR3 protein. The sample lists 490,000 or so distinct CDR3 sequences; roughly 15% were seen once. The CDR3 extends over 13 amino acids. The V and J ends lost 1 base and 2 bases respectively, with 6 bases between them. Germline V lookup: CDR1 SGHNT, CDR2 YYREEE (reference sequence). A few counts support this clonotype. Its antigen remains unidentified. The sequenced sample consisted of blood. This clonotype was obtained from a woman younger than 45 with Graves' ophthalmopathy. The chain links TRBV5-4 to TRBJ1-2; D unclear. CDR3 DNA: TGTGCCAGCAGCTTGCCCAAGAACTATGGCTACACCTTC. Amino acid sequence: CASSLPKNYGYTF.